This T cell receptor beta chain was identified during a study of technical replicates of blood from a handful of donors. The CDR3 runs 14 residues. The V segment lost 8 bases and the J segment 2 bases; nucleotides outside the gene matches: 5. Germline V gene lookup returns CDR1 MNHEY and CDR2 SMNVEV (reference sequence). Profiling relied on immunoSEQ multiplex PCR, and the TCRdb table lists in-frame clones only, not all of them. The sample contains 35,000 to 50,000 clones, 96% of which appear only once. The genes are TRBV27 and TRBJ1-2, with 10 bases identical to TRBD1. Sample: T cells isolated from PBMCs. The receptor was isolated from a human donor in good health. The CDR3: CASGADRGNYGYTF. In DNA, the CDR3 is TGTGCCAGCGGAGCGGACAGGGGGAACTATGGCTACACCTTC.